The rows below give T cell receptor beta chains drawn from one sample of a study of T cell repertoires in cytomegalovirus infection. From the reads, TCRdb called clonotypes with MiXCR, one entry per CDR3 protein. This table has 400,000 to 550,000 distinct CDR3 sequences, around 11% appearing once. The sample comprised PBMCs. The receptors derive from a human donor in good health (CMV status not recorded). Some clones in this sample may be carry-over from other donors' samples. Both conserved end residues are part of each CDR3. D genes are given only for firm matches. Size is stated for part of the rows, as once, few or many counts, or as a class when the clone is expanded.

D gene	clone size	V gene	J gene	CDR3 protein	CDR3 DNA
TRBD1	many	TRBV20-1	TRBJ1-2	CSALGTVNYGYTF	TGCAGTGCCCTCGGGACAGTGAACTATGGCTACACCTTC
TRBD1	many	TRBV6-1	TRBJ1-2	CASSELGQGMYNYGYTF	TGTGCCAGCAGTGAATTGGGACAGGGGATGTACAACTATGGCTACACCTTC
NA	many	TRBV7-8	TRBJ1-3	CASSLGGRGVGNTIYF	TGTGCCAGCAGCTTAGGGGGAAGGGGAGTTGGAAACACCATATATTTT
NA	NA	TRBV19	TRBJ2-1	CASSIVGGIRGNEQFF	TGTGCCAGTAGTATTGTGGGGGGTATTCGGGGCAATGAGCAGTTCTTC
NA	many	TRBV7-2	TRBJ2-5	CASSSRGYQETQYF	TGTGCCAGCAGCTCTCGGGGGTACCAAGAGACCCAGTACTTC
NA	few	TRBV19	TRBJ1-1	CASTRGEPWDTEAFF	TGTGCCAGTACCCGAGGTGAGCCCTGGGACACTGAAGCTTTCTTT
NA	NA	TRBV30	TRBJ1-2	CAWSVGSGIYTF	TGTGCCTGGAGTGTAGGTTCGGGAATATACACCTTC
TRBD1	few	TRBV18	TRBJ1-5	CASSPSGGQGNQPQHF	TGTGCCAGCTCACCTTCAGGGGGCCAGGGCAATCAGCCCCAGCATTTT
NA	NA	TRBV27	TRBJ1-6	CASTLSGQLPPWNSPLHF	TGTGCCAGCACCTTAAGTGGCCAGCTCCCTCCTTGGAATTCACCCCTCCACTTT
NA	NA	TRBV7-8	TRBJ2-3	CASSPLNPHEYTQYF	TGTGCCAGCAGCCCTCTTAACCCCCACGAGTATACGCAGTATTTT
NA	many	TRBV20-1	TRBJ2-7	CSASRNLYEQYF	TGCAGTGCGTCCAGAAACCTCTACGAGCAGTACTTC
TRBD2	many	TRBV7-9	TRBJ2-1	CASGGPGLARNEQFF	TGTGCCAGCGGGGGACCGGGACTAGCGAGGAATGAGCAGTTCTTC
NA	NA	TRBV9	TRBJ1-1	CASSATAKNTEAFF	TGTGCCAGCAGCGCAACAGCGAAGAACACTGAAGCTTTCTTT
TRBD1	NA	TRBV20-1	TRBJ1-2	CSALDRVYGYTF	TGCAGTGCCCTGGACAGGGTCTATGGCTACACCTTC
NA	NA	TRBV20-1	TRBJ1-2	CSARDLGGYGYTF	TGCAGTGCTAGAGATCTAGGGGGATATGGCTACACCTTC
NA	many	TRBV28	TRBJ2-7	CASSKYYEQYF	TGTGCCAGCAGTAAATACTACGAGCAGTACTTC
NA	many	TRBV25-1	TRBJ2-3	CASTATDTQYF	TGTGCCAGCACTGCCACAGATACGCAGTATTTT
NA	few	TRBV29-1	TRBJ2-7	CSVAPAPFTSYEQYF	TGCAGCGTTGCCCCAGCCCCTTTCACCTCCTACGAGCAGTACTTC
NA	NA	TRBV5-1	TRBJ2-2	CASSPTIVTANTGELFF	TGCGCCAGCAGCCCCACGATCGTGACAGCGAACACCGGGGAGCTGTTTTTT
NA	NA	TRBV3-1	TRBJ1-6	CASSQASGLWGNSPLHF	TGTGCCAGCAGCCAAGCCTCAGGGCTCTGGGGTAATTCACCCCTCCACTTT
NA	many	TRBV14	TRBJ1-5	CASSQGDQPQHF	TGTGCCAGCAGCCAGGGCGATCAGCCCCAGCATTTT
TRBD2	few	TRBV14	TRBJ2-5	CASSQDLGGETQYF	TGTGCCAGCAGCCAAGATCTGGGGGGGGAGACCCAGTACTTC
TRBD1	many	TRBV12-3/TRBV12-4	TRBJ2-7	CASMPGQGAYEQYF	TGTGCCAGCATGCCGGGACAGGGGGCCTACGAGCAGTACTTC
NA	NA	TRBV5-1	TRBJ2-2	CASSLVSSPGELFF	TGCGCCAGCAGCTTGGTGAGCAGCCCCGGGGAGCTGTTTTTT
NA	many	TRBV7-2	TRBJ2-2	CATSWGRTGELFF	TGTGCCACCTCGTGGGGGAGAACCGGGGAGCTGTTTTTT
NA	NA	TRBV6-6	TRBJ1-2	CASSYGRDYGYTF	TGTGCCAGCAGTTACGGCAGGGACTATGGCTACACCTTC
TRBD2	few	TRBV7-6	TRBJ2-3	CASSSPLAGGRPDTQYF	TGTGCCAGCAGCTCCCCCCTAGCGGGGGGGCGACCAGATACGCAGTATTTT
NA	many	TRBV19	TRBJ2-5	CASSIFGGETQYF	TGTGCCAGTAGTATATTCGGGGGAGAGACCCAGTACTTC
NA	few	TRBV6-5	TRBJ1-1	CASRAQGPFEAFF	TGTGCCAGCAGAGCCCAGGGGCCATTTGAAGCTTTCTTT
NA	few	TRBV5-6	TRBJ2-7	CASSLVGPNHEQYF	TGTGCCAGCAGCTTGGTAGGGCCCAACCACGAGCAGTACTTC
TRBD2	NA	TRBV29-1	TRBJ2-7	CSVRTSTYEQYF	TGCAGCGTTAGGACTAGCACCTACGAGCAGTACTTC